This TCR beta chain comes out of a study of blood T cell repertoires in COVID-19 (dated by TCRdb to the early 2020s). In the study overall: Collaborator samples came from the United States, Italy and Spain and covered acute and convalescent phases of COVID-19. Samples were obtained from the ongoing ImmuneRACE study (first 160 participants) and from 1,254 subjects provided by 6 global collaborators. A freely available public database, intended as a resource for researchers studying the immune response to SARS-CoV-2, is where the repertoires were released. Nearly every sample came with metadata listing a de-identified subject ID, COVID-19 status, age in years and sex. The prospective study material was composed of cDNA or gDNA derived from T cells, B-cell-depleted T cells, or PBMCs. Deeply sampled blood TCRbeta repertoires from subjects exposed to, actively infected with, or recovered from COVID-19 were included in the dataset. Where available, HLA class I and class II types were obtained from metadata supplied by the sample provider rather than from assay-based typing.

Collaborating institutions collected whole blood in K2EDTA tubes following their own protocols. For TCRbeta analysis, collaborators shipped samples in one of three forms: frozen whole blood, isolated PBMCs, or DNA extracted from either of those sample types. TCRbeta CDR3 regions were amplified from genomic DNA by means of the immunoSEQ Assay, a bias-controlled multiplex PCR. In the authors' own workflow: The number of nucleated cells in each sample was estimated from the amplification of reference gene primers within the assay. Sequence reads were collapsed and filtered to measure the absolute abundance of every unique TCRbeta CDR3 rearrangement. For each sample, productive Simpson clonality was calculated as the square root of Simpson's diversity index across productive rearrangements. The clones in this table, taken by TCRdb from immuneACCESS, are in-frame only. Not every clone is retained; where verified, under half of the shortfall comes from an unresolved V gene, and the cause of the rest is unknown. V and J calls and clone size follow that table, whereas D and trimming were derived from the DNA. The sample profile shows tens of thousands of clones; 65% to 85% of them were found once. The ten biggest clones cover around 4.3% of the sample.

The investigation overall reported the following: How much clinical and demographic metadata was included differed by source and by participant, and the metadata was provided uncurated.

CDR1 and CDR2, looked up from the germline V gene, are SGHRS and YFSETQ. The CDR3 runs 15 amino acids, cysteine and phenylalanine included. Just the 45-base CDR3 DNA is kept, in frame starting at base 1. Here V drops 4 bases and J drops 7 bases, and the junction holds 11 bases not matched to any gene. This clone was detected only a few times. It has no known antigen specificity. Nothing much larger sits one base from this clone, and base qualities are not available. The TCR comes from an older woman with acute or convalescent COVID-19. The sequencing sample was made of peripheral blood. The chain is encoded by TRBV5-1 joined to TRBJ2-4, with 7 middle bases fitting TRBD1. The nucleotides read TGCGCCAGCAGCGTGGGACAGCCCGCCAGTAACATTCAGTACTTC. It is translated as CASSVGQPASNIQYF. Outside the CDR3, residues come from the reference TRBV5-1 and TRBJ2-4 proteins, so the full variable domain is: KAGVTQTPRYLIKTRGQQVTLSCSPISGHRSVSWYQQTPGQGLQFLFEYFSETQRNKGNFPGRFSGRQFSNSRSEMNVSTLELGDSALYLCASSVGQPASNIQYFGAGTRLSVL.